In its sample, the clone carrying this T cell receptor beta chain was seen a few times. This sample was taken from a study of technical replicates of blood from a few donors. Assay: immunoSEQ multiplex PCR; the TCRdb copy retains only in-frame clones and omits some. The sample lists approximately 29,000 clones; around nine tenths were seen once. This receptor was identified in a human donor in good health. Some clones in this sample may be carry-over from other donors' samples. The sequencing input was PBMCs.

The CDR3 bases are TGCGCCAGCAGCTTGGTAGGGGGTGCTACCGGGGAGCTGTTTTTT. Its translation is CASSLVGGATGELFF. V is TRBV5-1 and J is TRBJ2-2; possible D gene TRBD1, 6 bases. Germline values: CDR1 SGHRS, CDR2 YFSETQ. This CDR3 has 15 residues. The germline V and J ends were trimmed by 0 bases and 5 bases, with 11 bases remaining between them.